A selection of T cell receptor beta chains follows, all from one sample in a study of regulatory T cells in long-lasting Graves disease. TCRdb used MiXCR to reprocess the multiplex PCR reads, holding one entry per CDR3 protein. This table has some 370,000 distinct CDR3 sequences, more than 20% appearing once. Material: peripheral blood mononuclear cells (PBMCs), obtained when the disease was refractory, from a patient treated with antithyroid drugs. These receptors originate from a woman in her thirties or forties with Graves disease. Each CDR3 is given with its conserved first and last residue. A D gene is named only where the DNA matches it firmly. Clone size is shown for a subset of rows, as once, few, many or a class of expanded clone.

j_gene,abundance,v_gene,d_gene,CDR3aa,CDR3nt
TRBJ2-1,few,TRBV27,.,CASNLKTDPQFF,TGTGCCAGCAATTTAAAGACTGACCCTCAGTTCTTC
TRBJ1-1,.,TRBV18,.,CASSGGQWNTEAFF,TGTGCCAGCTCAGGGGGACAATGGAACACTGAAGCTTTCTTT
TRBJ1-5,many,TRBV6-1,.,CASSPQGVYQPQHF,TGTGCCAGCAGTCCTCAGGGAGTTTACCAGCCCCAGCATTTT
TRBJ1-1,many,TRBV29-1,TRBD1,CSVDRGGTEAFF,TGCAGCGTCGACAGGGGAGGCACTGAAGCTTTCTTT
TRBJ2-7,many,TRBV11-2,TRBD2,CASSLDSREGRSEQYF,TGTGCCAGCAGCTTAGATTCGCGGGAGGGCCGTAGCGAGCAGTACTTC
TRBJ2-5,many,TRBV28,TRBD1,CASNSRGRKETQYF,TGTGCCAGCAATTCCAGGGGGCGCAAAGAGACCCAGTACTTC
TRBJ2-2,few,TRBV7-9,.,CASKGPGHPAGELFF,TGTGCCAGCAAAGGCCCGGGCCACCCGGCCGGGGAGCTGTTTTTT
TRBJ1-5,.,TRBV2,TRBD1,CASSPDRVDQPQHF,TGTGCCAGCAGCCCCGACAGGGTCGATCAGCCCCAGCATTTT
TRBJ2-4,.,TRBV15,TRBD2,CATAGLAGAGGIAKNIQYF,TGTGCCACCGCGGGACTAGCGGGAGCGGGGGGGATAGCCAAAAACATTCAGTACTTC
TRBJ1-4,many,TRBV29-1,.,CSVGWEKKLFF,TGCAGCGTTGGGTGGGAGAAAAAACTGTTTTTT
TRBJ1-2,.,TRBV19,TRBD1,CVSSLPGTGDHYGYTF,TGTGTCAGTAGTCTACCCGGGACAGGGGATCACTACGGCTACACCTTC
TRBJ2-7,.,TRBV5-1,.,CASSPNLRSTFIYEQYF,TGCGCCAGCAGCCCCAACTTACGGTCTACTTTTATCTACGAGCAGTACTTC
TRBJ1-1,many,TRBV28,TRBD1,CASSRAQGVWTEAFF,TGTGCCAGCAGTCGAGCACAGGGGGTTTGGACTGAAGCTTTCTTT
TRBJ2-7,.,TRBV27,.,CASSPLPWGYEQYF,TGTGCCAGCAGCCCCCTTCCTTGGGGATACGAGCAGTACTTC
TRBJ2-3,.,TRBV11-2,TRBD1,CASSFTGARTDTQYF,TGTGCCAGCAGCTTTACAGGGGCCCGCACAGATACGCAGTATTTT
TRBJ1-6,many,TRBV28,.,CASSYRNSPLHF,TGTGCCAGCAGCTACAGAAATTCACCCCTCCACTTT
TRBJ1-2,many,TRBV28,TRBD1,CASRLLGDRSQPNYGYTF,TGTGCCAGCAGACTCTTGGGGGACAGGTCCCAACCCAACTATGGCTACACCTTC
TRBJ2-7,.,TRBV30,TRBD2,CAWNTGTSSEQYF,TGTGCCTGGAATACCGGGACTAGTTCTGAGCAGTACTTC
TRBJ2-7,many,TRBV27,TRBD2,CASWGSGGSNEQYF,TGTGCCAGTTGGGGAAGCGGGGGGTCTAACGAGCAGTACTTC
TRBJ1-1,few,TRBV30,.,CAWKGVRPTEAFF,TGTGCCTGGAAGGGTGTTAGACCCACTGAAGCTTTCTTT
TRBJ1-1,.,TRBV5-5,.,CASSLEASYTEAFF,TGTGCCAGCAGCTTGGAGGCCAGCTACACTGAAGCTTTCTTT
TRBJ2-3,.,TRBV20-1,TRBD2,CSARDPDSGRARDTQYF,TGCAGTGCTAGAGATCCGGATAGCGGGAGGGCCAGGGATACGCAGTATTTT
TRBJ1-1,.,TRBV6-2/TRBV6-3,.,CASSYEWGRWNTEAFF,TGTGCCAGCAGTTATGAGTGGGGGCGATGGAACACTGAAGCTTTCTTT
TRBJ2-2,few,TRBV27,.,CASSRDGLGWGTGELFF,TGTGCCAGCAGCCGAGACGGACTGGGCTGGGGCACCGGGGAGCTGTTTTTT
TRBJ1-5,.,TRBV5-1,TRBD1,CASSLGTGGPNQPQHF,TGCGCCAGCAGCTTGGGGACAGGGGGCCCCAATCAGCCCCAGCATTTT
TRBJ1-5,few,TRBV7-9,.,CASSLAGKGSNQPQHF,TGTGCCAGCAGCTTAGCGGGAAAAGGGAGCAATCAGCCCCAGCATTTT
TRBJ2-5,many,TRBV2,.,CASSVPLAETQYF,TGTGCCAGCAGTGTTCCCCTGGCGGAGACCCAGTACTTC
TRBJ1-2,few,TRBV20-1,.,CSARRTGSHFNYGYTF,TGCAGTGCTAGGAGAACAGGGAGCCACTTTAACTATGGCTACACCTTC
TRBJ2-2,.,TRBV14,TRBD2,CASSPWTSGRAVPTGELFF,TGTGCCAGCAGCCCCTGGACTAGCGGGAGGGCGGTTCCCACCGGGGAGCTGTTTTTT